This TCR beta chain appears in the sequencing data of a study of CD8 T cells in ankylosing spondylitis. Whole-study findings and limits: Disease-linked clones had a CD8+ phenotype and relatively low frequency in peripheral blood. In ankylosing spondylitis blood, a motif of roughly 8 highly homologous TCR beta variants appeared characteristic. Reportedly, disease-linked clones are significantly enriched in ankylosing spondylitis patients' matched synovial fluid.

In regard to this clonotype: Its matching antigen is unknown.

TCRdb reprocessed the 5' RACE reads via MiXCR and lists one record per CDR3 protein. The data contain 250,000 or so distinct CDR3 sequences, around 10% of them singletons. The V and J ends lost 1 base and 6 bases, in that order; junction bases with no gene match: 6. Germline lookup yields CDR1 DFQATT and CDR2 SNEGSKA (reference sequence). There are 15 residues in the CDR3. The chain carries TRBV20-1 and TRBJ1-2; 12 bases map to TRBD1. Sequenced: blood, either unsorted or a sorted T cell fraction (not recorded which). The clonotype originates from a male donor with ankylosing spondylitis or in good health (not recorded which). CDR3 nucleotide sequence: TGCAGTGCTAGAGTTCCCGGGACAGGGGGCAATGGCTACACCTTC. This translates into CSARVPGTGGNGYTF.